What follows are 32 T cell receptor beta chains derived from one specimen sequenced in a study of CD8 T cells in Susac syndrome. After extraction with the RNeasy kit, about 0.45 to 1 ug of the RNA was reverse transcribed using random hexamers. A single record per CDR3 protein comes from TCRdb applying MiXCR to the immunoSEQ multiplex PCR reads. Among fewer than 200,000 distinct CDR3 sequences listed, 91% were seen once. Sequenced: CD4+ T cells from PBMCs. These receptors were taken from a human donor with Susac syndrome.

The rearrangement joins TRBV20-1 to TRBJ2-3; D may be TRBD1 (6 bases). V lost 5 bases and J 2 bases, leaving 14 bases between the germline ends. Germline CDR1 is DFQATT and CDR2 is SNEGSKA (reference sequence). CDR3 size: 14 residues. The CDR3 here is CSAVQGVPTDTQYF. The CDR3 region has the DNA TGCAGTGCTGTACAGGGAGTGCCCACAGATACGCAGTATTTT.

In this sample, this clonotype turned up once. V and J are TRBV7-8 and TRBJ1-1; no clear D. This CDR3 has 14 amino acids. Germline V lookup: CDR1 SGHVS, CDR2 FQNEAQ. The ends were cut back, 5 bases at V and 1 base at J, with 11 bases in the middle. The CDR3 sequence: CASSRSVTNTEAFF. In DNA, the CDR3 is TGTGCCAGCAGCCGATCAGTGACGAACACTGAAGCTTTCTTT.

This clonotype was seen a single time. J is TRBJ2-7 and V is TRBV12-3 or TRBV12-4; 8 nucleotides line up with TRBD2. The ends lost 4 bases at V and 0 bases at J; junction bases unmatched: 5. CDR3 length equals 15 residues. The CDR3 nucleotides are TGTGCCAGCAGTTCCGGGACTAGGGACTCCTACGAGCAGTACTTC. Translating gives CASSSGTRDSYEQYF.

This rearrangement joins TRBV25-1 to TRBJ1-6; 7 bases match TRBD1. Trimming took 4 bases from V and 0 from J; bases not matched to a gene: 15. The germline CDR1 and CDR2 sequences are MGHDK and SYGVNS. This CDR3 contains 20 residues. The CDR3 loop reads CASSAERTGARSSYNSPLHF. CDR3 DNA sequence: TGTGCCAGCAGTGCAGAACGGACAGGAGCAAGGAGCTCCTATAATTCACCCCTCCACTTT.

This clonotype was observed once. The CDR3 DNA reads as TGTGCCAGCAGCTTAGAACAAGGCGGGGAGCTGTTTTTT. Its translation: CASSLEQGGELFF. This sequence joins TRBV11-3 and TRBJ2-2; D is unresolved. V was pared by 0 bases and J by 7 bases, with 6 bases between. The CDR3 is 13 residues long. Germline CDR1 is SGHNT and CDR2 is YENEEA.

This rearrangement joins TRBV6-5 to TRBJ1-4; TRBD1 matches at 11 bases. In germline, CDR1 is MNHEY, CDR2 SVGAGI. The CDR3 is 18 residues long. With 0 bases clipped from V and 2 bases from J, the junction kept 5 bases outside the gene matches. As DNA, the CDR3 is TGTGCCAGCAGTTACTCCTACGGACAGGGGGCGACTAATGAAAAACTGTTTTTT. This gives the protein CASSYSYGQGATNEKLFF.

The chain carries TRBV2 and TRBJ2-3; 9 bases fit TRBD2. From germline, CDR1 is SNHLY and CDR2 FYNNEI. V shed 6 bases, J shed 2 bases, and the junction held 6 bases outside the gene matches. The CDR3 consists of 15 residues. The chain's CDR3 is CASRGTSPTTDTQYF. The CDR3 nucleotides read TGTGCCAGCAGGGGGACTAGCCCTACCACAGATACGCAGTATTTT. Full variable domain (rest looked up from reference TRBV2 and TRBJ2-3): EPEVTQTPSHQVTQMGQEVILRCVPISNHLYFYWYRQILGQKVEFLVSFYNNEISEKSEIFDDQFSVERPDGSNFTLKIRSTKLEDSAMYFCASRGTSPTTDTQYFGPGTRLTVL.

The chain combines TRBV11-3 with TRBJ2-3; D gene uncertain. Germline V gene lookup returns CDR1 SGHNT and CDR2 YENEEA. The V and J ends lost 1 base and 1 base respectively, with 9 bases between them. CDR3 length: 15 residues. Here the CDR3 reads CASSLGGFGTDTQYF. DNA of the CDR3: TGTGCCAGCAGCTTAGGGGGTTTCGGCACAGATACGCAGTATTTT.

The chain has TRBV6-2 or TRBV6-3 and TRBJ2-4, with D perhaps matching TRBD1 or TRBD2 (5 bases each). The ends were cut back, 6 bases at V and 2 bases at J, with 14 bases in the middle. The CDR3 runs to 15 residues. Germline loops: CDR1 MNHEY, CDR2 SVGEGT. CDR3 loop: CASRVGASTKNIQYF. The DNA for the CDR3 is TGTGCCAGCAGGGTCGGGGCGTCGACCAAAAACATTCAGTACTTC.

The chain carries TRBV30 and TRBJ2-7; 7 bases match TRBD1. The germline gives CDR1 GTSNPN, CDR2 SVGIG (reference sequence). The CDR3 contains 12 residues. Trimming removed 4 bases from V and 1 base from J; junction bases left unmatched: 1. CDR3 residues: CAWNRGSYEQYF. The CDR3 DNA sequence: TGTGCCTGGAACAGGGGATCCTACGAGCAGTACTTC.

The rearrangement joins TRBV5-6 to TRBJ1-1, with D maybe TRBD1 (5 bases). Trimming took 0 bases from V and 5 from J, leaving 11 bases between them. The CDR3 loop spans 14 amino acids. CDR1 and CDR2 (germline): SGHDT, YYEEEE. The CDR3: CASSLAAGRTEAFF. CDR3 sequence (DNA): TGTGCCAGCAGCTTGGCGGCAGGGCGAACTGAAGCTTTCTTT. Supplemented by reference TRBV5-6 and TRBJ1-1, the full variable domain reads DAGVTQSPTHLIKTRGQQVTLRCSPKSGHDTVSWYQQALGQGPQFIFQYYEEEERQRGNFPDRFSGHQFPNYSSELNVNALLLGDSALYLCASSLAAGRTEAFFGQGTRLTVV.

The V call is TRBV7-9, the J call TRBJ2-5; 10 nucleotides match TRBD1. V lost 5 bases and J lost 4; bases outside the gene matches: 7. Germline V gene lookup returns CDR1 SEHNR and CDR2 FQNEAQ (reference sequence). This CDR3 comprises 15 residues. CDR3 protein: CASSQGQGSLETQYF. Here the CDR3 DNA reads TGTGCCAGCAGCCAGGGACAGGGGAGTTTAGAGACCCAGTACTTC.

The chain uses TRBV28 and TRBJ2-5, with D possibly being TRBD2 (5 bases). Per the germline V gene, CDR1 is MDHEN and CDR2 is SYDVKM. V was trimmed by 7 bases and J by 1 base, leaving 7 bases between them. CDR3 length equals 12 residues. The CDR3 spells CASMSGQETQYF. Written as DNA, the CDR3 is TGTGCCAGCATGAGCGGCCAAGAGACCCAGTACTTC.

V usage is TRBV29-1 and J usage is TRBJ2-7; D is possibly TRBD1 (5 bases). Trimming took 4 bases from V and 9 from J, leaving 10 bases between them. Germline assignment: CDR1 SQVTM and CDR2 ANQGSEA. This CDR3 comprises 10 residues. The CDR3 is CSVVSGLQYF. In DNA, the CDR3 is TGCAGCGTTGTATCAGGGTTGCAGTACTTC.

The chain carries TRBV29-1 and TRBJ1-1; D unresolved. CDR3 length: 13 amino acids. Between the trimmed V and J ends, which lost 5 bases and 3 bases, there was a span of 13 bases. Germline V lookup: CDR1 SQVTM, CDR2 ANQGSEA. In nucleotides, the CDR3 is TGCAGCGTTATCTATCGGCGGGACACTGAAGCTTTCTTT. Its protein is CSVIYRRDTEAFF.

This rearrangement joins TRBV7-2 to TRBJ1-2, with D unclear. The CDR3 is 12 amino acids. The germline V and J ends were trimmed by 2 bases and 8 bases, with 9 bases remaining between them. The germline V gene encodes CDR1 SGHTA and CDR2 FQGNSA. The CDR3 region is CASSLLLGGYTF. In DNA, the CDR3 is TGTGCCAGCAGCTTATTACTAGGGGGCTACACCTTC. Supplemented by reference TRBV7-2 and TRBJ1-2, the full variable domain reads GAGVSQSPSNKVTEKGKDVELRCDPISGHTALYWYRQSLGQGLEFLIYFQGNSAPDKSGLPSDRFSAERTGGSVSTLTIQRTQQEDSAVYLCASSLLLGGYTFGSGTRLTVV.

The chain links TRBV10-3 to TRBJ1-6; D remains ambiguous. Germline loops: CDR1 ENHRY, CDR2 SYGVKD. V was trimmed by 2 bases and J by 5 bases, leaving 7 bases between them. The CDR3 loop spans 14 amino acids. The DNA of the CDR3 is TGTGCCATCAGTGAGGGCAGAAATAATTCACCCCTCCACTTT. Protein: CAISEGRNNSPLHF.

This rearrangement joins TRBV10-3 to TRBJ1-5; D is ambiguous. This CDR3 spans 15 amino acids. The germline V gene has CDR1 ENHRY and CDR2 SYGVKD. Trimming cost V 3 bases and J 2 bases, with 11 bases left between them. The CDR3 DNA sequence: TGTGCCATCAGTGATCGGGGTCGAGGCAATCAGCCCCAGCATTTT. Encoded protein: CAISDRGRGNQPQHF.

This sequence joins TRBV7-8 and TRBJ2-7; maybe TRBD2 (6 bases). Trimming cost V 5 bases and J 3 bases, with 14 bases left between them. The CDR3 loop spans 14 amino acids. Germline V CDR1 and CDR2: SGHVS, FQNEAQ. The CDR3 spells CASSTRDWLYEQYF. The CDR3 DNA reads TGTGCCAGCAGCACCAGGGACTGGCTCTACGAGCAGTACTTC.

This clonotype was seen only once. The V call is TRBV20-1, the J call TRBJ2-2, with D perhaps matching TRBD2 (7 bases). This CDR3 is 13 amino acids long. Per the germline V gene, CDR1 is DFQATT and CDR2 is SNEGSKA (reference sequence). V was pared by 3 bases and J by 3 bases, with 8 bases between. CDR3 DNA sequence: TGCAGTGCTAGCGGGGGGCACACCGGGGAGCTGTTTTTT. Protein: CSASGGHTGELFF.

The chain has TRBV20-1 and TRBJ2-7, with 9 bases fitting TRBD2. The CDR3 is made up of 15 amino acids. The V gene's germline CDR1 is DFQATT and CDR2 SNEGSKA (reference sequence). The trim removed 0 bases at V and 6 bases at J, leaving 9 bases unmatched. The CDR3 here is CSARERGLAGFEQYF. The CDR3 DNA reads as TGCAGTGCTAGAGAGCGTGGGCTAGCGGGATTCGAGCAGTACTTC.

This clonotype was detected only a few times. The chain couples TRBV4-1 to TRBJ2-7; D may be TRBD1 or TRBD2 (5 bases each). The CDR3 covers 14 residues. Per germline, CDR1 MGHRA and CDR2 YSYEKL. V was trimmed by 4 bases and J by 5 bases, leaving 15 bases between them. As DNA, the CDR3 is TGCGCCAGCAGCCTCCGGGACCCGATCCACGAGCAGTACTTC. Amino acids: CASSLRDPIHEQYF.

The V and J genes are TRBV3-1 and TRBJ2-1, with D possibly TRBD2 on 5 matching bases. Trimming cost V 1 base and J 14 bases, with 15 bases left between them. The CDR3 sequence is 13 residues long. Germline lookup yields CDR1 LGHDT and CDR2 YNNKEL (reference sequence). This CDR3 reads CASSQVREAKEFF. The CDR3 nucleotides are TGTGCCAGCAGCCAAGTCCGGGAAGCAAAGGAGTTCTTC.

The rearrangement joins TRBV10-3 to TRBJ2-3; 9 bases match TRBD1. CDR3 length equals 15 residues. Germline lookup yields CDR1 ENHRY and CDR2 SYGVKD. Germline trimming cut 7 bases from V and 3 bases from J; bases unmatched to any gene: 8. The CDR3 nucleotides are TGTGCCATCAAGCCTGGACAGGGGAAGACAGATACGCAGTATTTT. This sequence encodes CAIKPGQGKTDTQYF.

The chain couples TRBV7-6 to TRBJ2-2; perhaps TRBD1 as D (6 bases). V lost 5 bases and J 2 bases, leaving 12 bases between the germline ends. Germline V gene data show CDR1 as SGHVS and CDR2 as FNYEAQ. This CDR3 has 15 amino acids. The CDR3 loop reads CASSVRDINTGELFF. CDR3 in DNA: TGTGCCAGCAGCGTCCGGGACATTAACACCGGGGAGCTGTTTTTT.

The CDR3 loop is CSASPGTSPYNEQFF. The CDR3 DNA sequence: TGCAGTGCTTCCCCCGGGACCTCACCCTACAATGAGCAGTTCTTC. The chain links TRBV20-1 to TRBJ2-1, with D perhaps assigned TRBD1 or TRBD2 (5 bases each). The CDR3 has 15 residues. Per the germline V gene, CDR1 is DFQATT and CDR2 is SNEGSKA (reference sequence). V was cut by 5 bases and J by 2 bases, with 16 bases left in between.

The DNA for the CDR3 is TGTGCCTGGAGTGTAGGGACAGTGGTGGGCTATGGCTACACCTTC. Translated, it gives CAWSVGTVVGYGYTF. The V and J genes are TRBV30 and TRBJ1-2, with 7 bases matching TRBD1. Trimming at V came to 0 bases and at J to 4 bases, leaving 8 bases not matched to a gene. Germline-derived CDR1 and CDR2 are GTSNPN and SVGIG (reference sequence). This CDR3 has 15 residues.

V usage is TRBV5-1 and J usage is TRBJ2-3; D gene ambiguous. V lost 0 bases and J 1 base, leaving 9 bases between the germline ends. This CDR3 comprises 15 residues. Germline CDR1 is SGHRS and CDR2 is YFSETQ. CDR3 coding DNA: TGCGCCAGCAGCTTGGGCAACATAGGCACAGATACGCAGTATTTT. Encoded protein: CASSLGNIGTDTQYF.

CDR3 DNA: TGCAGCGTCACTCGGGGGGTTTCACCCAGCACTGAAGCTTTCTTT. Its translation: CSVTRGVSPSTEAFF. This sequence joins TRBV29-1 and TRBJ1-1, with D tentatively TRBD1 (5 bases). CDR1 and CDR2 (germline): SQVTM, ANQGSEA. This CDR3 has 15 residues. V lost 6 bases, J lost 4 bases, and 21 bases lay in between. Supplemented by reference TRBV29-1 and TRBJ1-1, the full variable domain reads SAVISQKPSRDICQRGTSLTIQCQVDSQVTMMFWYRQQPGQSLTLIATANQGSEATYESGFVIDKFPISRPNLTFSTLTVSNMSPEDSSIYLCSVTRGVSPSTEAFFGQGTRLTVV.

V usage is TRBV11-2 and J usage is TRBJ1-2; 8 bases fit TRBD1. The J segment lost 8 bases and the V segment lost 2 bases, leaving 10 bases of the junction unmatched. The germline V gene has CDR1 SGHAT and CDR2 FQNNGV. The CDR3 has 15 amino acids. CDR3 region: CASSLHFRGPRGYTF. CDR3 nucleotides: TGTGCCAGCAGCTTACACTTCAGGGGGCCGCGAGGCTACACCTTC.

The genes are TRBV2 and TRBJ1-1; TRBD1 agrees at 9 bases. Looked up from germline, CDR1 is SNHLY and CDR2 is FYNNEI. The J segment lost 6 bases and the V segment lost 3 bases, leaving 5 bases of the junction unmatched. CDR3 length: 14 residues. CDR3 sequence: CASSDQGQGSEAFF. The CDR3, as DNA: TGTGCCAGCAGTGACCAGGGACAGGGCTCTGAAGCTTTCTTT.

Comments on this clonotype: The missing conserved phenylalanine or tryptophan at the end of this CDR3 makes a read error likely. The CDR3, as DNA: TGTGCCAGTAGTATAAATGGCAGGGCGGCGGGGGAGCAGTACTCC. Translated: CASSINGRAAGEQYS. The chain carries TRBV19 and TRBJ2-7; possibly TRBD2 for D (6 bases). Germline CDR1 LNHDA, CDR2 SQIVND (reference sequence). The V end was cut by 2 bases, the J end by 7 bases, with 18 bases between. The CDR3 totals 15 residues.